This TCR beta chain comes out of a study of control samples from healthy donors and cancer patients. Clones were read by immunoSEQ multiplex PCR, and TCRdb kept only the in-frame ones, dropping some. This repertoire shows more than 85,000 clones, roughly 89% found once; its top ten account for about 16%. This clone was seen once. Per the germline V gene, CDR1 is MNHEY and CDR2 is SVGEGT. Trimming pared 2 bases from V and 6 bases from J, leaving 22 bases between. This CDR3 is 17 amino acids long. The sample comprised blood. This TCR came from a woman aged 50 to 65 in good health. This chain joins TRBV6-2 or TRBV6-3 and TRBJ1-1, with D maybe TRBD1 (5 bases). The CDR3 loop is CASSYEEGKVENAEAFF. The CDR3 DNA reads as TGTGCCAGCAGTTACGAGGAGGGGAAGGTCGAGAATGCTGAAGCTTTCTTT.